What follows describes a single TCR beta chain. No cognate antigen has been identified for it. The record has no base qualities; no much larger clone is one base away. Sequencing was carried out with an Illumina HiSeq 1500. TCRdb trimmed the raw reads at Q25, called clones with MiXCR and kept productive beta chains. Duplicate CDR3 protein sequences are folded into a single record with the most common DNA and genes. For this sample there are 450,000 to 600,000 distinct CDR3 sequences; 40% to 50% appear just once. 40% to 50% of the sample belongs to the ten largest clones. These data are taken from a study of T cell repertoires in cytomegalovirus infection (dated by TCRdb to the late 2010s). About the full investigation: Recently identified HLA-C-restricted CMV epitopes, whose presentation resists viral immunomodulation, were targeted by peptide stimulations together with well-studied HLA-B-restricted epitopes. Donor HLA type was relevant to the analysis, as public TCR beta signatures indicated carriage of CMV infection together with the matching HLA type.

What the treatment or condition label conveys for this sample: in vitro stimulation with specific CMV peptide epitopes to enrich CMV-specific T cells. V has 0 bases trimmed and J has 7 bases trimmed; junction bases matching no gene number 6. CDR1 and CDR2 are drawn from the germline V gene: LGHNA, YNFKEQ. The CDR3 covers 16 residues, taking in both the cysteine and the phenylalanine. The only DNA kept is the CDR3, 48 bases in frame from the first base. Study-wide conclusions, independent of this receptor: In the ex vivo response, HLA-C-restricted CMV-specific TCR beta clonotypes were dominant, and in two of eight donors the single most frequent clonotype came from this HLA-C-restricted group. Cumulative frequency of public TCR beta family members discriminated carriers of CMV infection plus the relevant HLA type in this cohort and an independent approximately 350-donor cohort.

Sequenced here: cultured PBMCs, sampled from culture after CMV antigen stimulation. The clonotype comes from a human donor in good health (CMV status not recorded). Some clones in this sample may be carry-over from other donors' samples. The chain links TRBV4-2 with TRBJ1-6; 7 of the junction bases match TRBD1. This receptor carries the CDR3 CASSQDRDSRNSPLHF. In nucleotide form, the sequence is TGTGCCAGCAGCCAAGACCGGGACAGCCGAAATTCACCCCTCCACTTT.